This T cell receptor (beta chain) was identified in a study of blood T cell repertoires in COVID-19. The CDR3 length is 14 residues. Germline-derived CDR1 and CDR2 are MNHEY and SVGAGI. Between the trimmed V and J ends, which lost 11 bases and 4 bases, there was a span of 17 bases. Under the authors' procedure: Using reference gene primer amplification, nucleated cell counts were estimated. Generated by immunoSEQ multiplex PCR, the TCRdb table keeps only in-frame clones and is missing some. That table gives V, J and clone size, and the DNA gave D and trimming. The sample records 150,000 to 200,000 clones, 84% being singletons.

This sequence joins TRBV6-5 and TRBJ2-2; possible D gene TRBD2, 6 bases. This sequence was found in a man aged 25-40 years with active or convalescent COVID-19. The source material was peripheral blood. The CDR3 region has the DNA TGTGCCGCCGAATTCGGGACTGGCACCGGGGAGCTGTTTTTT. Its translation is CAAEFGTGTGELFF.